This TCR beta chain was documented in a study of CD8+ T cells in alopecia areata. Study details: The study gave treated patients oral tofacitinib at 5 to 10 mg twice daily.

Indicated treatment: oral pan-JAK inhibitor, 5-10 mg twice daily. Extraction of RNA preceded its reverse transcription into cDNA, which served as the sequencing template. Generated by immunoSEQ multiplex PCR, the TCRdb table keeps only in-frame clones and is missing some. The sample lists 150,000 to 250,000 clones, roughly 60% occurring once. The germline CDR1 and CDR2 sequences are ENHRY and SYGVKD. V lost 5 bases to trimming and J lost 1 base; unmatched junction nucleotides: 4. The CDR3 has 15 residues. The sequence came from a human donor with alopecia areata. V is TRBV10-3 and J is TRBJ2-5; 10 bases line up with TRBD2. The specimen comprised CD4+ T cells sorted from blood, sampled at week 24, from a patient treated with tofacitinib. CDR3 loop: CAISRSGGIQETQYF. CDR3 DNA: TGTGCCATCAGTCGTAGCGGGGGGATCCAAGAGACCCAGTACTTC.